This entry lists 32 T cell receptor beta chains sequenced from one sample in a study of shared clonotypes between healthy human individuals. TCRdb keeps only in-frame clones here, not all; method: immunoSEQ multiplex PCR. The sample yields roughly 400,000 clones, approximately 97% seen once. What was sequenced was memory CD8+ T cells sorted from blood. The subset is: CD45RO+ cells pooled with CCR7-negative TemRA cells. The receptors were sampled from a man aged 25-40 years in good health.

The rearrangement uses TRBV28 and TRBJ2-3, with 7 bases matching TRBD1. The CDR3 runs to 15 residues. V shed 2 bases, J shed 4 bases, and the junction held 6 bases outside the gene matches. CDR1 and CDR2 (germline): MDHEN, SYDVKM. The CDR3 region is CASSLAHRGPDTQYF. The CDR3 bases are TGTGCCAGCAGTTTAGCGCACAGGGGACCAGATACGCAGTATTTT.

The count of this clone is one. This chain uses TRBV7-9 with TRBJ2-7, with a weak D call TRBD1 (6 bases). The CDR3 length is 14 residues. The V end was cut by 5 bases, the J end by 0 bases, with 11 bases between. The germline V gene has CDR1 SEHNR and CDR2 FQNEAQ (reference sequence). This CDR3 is CASSPRTVSYEQYF. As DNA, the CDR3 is TGTGCCAGCAGCCCGAGGACAGTCTCCTACGAGCAGTACTTC.

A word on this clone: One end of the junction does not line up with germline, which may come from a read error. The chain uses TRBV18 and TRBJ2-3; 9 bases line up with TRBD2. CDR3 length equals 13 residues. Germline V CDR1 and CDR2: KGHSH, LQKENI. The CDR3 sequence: CASSPLFSGRTDF. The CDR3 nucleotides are TGTGCCAGCTCACCACTTTTTAGCGGGAGAACTGATTTT.

CDR3 residues: CASRAGLAGAYEQYF. The CDR3 nucleotides are TGTGCCAGCAGGGCCGGACTAGCGGGAGCTTACGAGCAGTACTTC. This sequence joins TRBV28 and TRBJ2-7; the match to TRBD2 covers 13 bases. This CDR3 comprises 15 residues. The germline V gene has CDR1 MDHEN and CDR2 SYDVKM. With V trimmed by 6 bases and J by 4 bases, 6 bases remained unmatched.

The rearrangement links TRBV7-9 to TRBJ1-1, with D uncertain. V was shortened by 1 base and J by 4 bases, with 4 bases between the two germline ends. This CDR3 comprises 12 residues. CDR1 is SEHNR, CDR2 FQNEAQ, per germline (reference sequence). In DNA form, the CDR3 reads TGTGCCAGCAGCTTAGGGCGCACTGAAGCTTTCTTT. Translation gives CASSLGRTEAFF.

The CDR3 here is CAWGSGPSTDTQYF. The CDR3 region has the DNA TGTGCCTGGGGTAGCGGGCCTAGCACAGATACGCAGTATTTT. The chain combines TRBV30 with TRBJ2-3, with TRBD2 identical over 7 bases. CDR1 and CDR2 from the germline V gene are GTSNPN and SVGIG (reference sequence). The CDR3 runs to 14 residues. Trimming cost V 5 bases and J 0 bases; bases outside gene matches: 5.

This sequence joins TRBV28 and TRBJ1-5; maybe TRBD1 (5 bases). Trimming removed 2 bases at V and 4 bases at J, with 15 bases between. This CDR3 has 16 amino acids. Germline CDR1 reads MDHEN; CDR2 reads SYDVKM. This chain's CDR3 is CASSLGAVGANQPQHF. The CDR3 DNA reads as TGTGCCAGCAGTTTAGGGGCCGTTGGGGCAAATCAGCCCCAGCATTTT.

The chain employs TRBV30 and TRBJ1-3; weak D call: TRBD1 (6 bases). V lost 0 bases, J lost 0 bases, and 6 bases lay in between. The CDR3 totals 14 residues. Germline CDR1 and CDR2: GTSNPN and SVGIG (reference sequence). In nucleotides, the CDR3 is TGTGCCTGGAGTGTGGACAGCTCTGGAAACACCATATATTTT. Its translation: CAWSVDSSGNTIYF.

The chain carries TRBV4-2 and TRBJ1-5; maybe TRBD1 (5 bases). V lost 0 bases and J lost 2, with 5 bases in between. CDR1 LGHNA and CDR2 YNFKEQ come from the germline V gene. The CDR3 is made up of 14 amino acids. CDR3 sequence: CASSQDRGNQPQHF. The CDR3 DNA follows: TGTGCCAGCAGCCAAGACAGGGGCAATCAGCCCCAGCATTTT.

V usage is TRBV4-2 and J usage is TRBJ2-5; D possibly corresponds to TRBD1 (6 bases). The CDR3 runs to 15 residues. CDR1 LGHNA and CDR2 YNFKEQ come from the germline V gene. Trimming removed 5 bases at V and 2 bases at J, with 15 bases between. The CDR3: CASSATGSPQETQYF. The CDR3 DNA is TGTGCCAGCAGCGCAACAGGGTCCCCACAAGAGACCCAGTACTTC.

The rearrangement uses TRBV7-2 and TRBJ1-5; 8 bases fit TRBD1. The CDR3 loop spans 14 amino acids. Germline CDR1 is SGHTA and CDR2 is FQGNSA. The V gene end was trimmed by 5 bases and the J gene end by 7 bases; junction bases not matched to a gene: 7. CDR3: CASSPQGAGQPQHF. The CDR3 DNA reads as TGTGCCAGCAGCCCGCAGGGGGCGGGCCAGCCCCAGCATTTT.

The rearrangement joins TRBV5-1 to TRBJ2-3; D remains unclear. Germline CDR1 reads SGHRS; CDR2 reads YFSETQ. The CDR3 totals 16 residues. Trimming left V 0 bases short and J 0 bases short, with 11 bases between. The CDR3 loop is CASSLGASTSTDTQYF. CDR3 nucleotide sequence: TGCGCCAGCAGCTTGGGCGCCAGCACTAGCACAGATACGCAGTATTTT.

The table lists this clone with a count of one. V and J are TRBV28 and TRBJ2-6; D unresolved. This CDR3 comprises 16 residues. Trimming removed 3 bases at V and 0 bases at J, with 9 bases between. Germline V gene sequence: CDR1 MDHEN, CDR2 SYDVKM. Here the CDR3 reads CASSLPRNSGANVLTF. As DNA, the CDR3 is TGTGCCAGCAGTTTGCCCAGGAACTCTGGGGCCAACGTCCTGACTTTC. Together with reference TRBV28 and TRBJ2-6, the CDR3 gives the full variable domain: DVKVTQSSRYLVKRTGEKVFLECVQDMDHENMFWYRQDPGLGLRLIYFSYDVKMKEKGDIPEGYSVSREKKERFSLILESASTNQTSMYLCASSLPRNSGANVLTFGAGSRLTVL.

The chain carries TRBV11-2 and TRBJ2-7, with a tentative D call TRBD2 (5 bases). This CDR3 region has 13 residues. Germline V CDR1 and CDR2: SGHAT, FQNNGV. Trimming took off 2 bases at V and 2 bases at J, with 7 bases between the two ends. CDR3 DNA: TGTGCCAGCAGCTTAACCGGGACCTACGAGCAGTACTTC. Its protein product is CASSLTGTYEQYF.

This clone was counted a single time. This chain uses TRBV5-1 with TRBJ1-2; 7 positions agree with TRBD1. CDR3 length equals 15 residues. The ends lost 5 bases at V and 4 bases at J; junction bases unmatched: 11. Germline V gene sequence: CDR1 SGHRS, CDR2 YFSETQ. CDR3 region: CASRNLRTGTYGYTF. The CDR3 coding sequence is TGCGCCAGCAGAAATCTAAGGACAGGAACCTATGGCTACACCTTC.

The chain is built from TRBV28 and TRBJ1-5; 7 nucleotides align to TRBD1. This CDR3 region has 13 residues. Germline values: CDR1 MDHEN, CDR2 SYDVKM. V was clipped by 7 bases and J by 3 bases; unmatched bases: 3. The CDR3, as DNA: TGTGCCAGCAAAGGGACAGACAATCAGCCCCAGCATTTT. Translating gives CASKGTDNQPQHF.

The CDR3 loop is CASTLISLGKETQYF. The CDR3 region has the DNA TGTGCCAGCACTCTCATCTCGCTGGGAAAAGAGACCCAGTACTTC. V usage is TRBV2 and J usage is TRBJ2-5; no reliable D call. Germline V lookup: CDR1 SNHLY, CDR2 FYNNEI. Trimming removed 7 bases at V and 3 bases at J, with 18 bases between. The CDR3 is 15 amino acids.

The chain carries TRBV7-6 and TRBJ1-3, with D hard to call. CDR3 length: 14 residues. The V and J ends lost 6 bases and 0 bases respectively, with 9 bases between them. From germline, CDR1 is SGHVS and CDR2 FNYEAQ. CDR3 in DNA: TGTGCCAGCAGTCCGACCCACTCTGGAAACACCATATATTTT. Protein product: CASSPTHSGNTIYF.

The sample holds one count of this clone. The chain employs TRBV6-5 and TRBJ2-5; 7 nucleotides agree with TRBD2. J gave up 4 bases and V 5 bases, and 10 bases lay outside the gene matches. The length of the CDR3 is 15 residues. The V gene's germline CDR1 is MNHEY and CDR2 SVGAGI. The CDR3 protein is CASSPGGEALETQYF. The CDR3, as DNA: TGTGCCAGCAGTCCTGGGGGGGAGGCCTTAGAGACCCAGTACTTC.

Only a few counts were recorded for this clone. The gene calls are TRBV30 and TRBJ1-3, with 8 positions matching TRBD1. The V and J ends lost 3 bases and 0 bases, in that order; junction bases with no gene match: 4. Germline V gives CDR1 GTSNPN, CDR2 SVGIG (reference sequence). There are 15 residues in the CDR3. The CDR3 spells CAWSRTGNSGNTIYF. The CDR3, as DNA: TGTGCCTGGAGCCGGACAGGGAACTCTGGAAACACCATATATTTT.

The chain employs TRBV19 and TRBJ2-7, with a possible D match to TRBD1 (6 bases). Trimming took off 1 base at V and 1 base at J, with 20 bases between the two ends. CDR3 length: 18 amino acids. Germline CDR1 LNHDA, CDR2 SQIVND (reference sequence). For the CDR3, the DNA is TGTGCCAGTAGTATAGCCCCCTTGAACAGGGAGCCGTCCTACGAGCAGTACTTC. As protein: CASSIAPLNREPSYEQYF.

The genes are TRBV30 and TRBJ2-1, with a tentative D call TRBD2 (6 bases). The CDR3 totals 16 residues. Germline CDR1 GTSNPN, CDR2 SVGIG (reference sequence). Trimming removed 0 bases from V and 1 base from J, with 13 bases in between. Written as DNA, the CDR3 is TGTGCCTGGAGTGTCCTGACTAGAACTTCCTACAATGAGCAGTTCTTC. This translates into CAWSVLTRTSYNEQFF.

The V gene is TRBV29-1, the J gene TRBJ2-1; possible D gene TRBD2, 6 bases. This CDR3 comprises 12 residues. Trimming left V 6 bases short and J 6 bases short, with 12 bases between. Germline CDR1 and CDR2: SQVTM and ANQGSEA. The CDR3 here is CSVPNSGNEQFF. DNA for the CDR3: TGCAGCGTACCAAATAGCGGCAATGAGCAGTTCTTC.

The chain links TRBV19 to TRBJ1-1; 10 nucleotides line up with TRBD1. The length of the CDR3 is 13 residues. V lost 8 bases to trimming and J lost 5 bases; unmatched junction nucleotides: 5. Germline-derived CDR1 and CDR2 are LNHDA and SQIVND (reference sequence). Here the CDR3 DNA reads TGTGCCAGTCGACAGGGGGCGAGGACTGAAGCTTTCTTT. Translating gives CASRQGARTEAFF.

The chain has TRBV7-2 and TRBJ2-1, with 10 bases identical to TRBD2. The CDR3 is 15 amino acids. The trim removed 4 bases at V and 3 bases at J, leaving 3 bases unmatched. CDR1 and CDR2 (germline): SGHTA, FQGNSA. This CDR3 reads CASSSLAGVYNEQFF. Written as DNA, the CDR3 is TGTGCCAGCAGCTCCCTAGCGGGAGTCTACAATGAGCAGTTCTTC.

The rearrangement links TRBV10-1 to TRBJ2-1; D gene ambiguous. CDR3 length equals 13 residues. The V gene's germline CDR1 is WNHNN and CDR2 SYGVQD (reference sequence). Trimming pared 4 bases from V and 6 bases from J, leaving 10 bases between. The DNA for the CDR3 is TGCGCCAGCAGTGGGCGCTCCCTCAATGAGCAGTTCTTC. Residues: CASSGRSLNEQFF.

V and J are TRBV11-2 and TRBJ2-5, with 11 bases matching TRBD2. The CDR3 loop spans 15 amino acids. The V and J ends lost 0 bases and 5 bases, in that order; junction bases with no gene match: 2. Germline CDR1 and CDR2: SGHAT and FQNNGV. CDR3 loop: CASSLERTSGETQYF. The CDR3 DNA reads TGTGCCAGCAGCTTAGAGCGGACTAGCGGGGAGACCCAGTACTTC.

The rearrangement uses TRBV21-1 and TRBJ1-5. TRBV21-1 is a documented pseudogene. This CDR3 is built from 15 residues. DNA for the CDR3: TGTGCCAGCAGCAAAGAGTCCCGGGGGGGTCAGCCCCAGCATTTT. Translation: CASSKESRGGQPQHF.

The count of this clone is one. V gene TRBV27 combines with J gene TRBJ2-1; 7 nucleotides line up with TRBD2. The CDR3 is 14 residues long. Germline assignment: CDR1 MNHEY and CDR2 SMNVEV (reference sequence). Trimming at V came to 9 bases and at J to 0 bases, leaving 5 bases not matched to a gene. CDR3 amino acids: CASPPGGSYNEQFF. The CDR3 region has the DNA TGTGCCAGTCCGCCGGGAGGCTCCTACAATGAGCAGTTCTTC.

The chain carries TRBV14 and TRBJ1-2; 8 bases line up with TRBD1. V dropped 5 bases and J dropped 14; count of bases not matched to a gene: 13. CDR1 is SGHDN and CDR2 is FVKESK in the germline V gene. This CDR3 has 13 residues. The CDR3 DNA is TGTGCCAGCAGCTCATCCTATGCGACAGGGGAAACCTTC. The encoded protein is CASSSSYATGETF.

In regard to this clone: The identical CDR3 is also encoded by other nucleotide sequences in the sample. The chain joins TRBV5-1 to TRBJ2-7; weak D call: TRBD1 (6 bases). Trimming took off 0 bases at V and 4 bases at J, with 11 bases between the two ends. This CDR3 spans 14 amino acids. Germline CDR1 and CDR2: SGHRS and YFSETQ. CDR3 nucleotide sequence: TGCGCCAGCAGCTTGGCCCAGGGGCCGTACGAGCAGTACTTC. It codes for CASSLAQGPYEQYF.

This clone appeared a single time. The CDR3 protein is CASSRAASLVNEQFF. The CDR3 DNA reads as TGCGCCAGCAGCCGCGCAGCAAGCCTGGTTAATGAGCAGTTCTTC. The rearrangement joins TRBV4-1 to TRBJ2-1, with unresolved D. In germline, CDR1 is MGHRA, CDR2 YSYEKL. This CDR3 contains 15 residues. V was shortened by 4 bases and J by 7 bases, with 17 bases between the two germline ends.